A single sample is the source of the 24 T cell receptor beta chains below, sequenced in a study of cytomegalovirus exposure and HLA in healthy donors (dated by TCRdb to about 2017). The library was obtained by the immunoSEQ multiplex PCR assay. For the multiplex PCR, a mixture combining 60 forward primers for TCR Vbeta segments and 13 reverse primers for TCR Jbeta segments was used. TCRdb provides this immuneACCESS table in a form limited to in-frame rearrangements. Some clones are lacking; in checked studies, under half of them reflect an unresolved V gene, and why the rest are absent is not known. Across this sample there are approximately 220,000 clones, with roughly 87% seen only once. The top ten clonotypes cover 5.5% to 7.5% of the sample. Sequencing input: PBMCs. These receptors originate from a man aged 35 to 55 in good health and CMV-seropositive.

CDR3 DNA sequence: TGTGCCAGCAGCGCCGGGACAGGTAGCTCCTACGAGCAGTACGTC. Translation: CASSAGTGSSYEQYV. J is TRBJ2-7 and V is TRBV11-3; 8 bases are shared with TRBD1. The V gene's germline CDR1 is SGHNT and CDR2 YENEEA. V trimming: 5 bases; J trimming: 0 bases; junction bases outside the gene matches: 6. This CDR3 has 15 residues.

This chain links TRBV5-1 with TRBJ2-1; tentatively, D is TRBD2 (5 bases). V was cut by 4 bases and J by 9 bases, with 20 bases left in between. This CDR3 is built from 15 residues. Per germline, CDR1 SGHRS and CDR2 YFSETQ. CDR3 DNA: TGCGCCAGCAGCCTACTAGTATCCCCCGAGGCTGAGCAGTTCTTC. As protein: CASSLLVSPEAEQFF.

The chain carries TRBV5-1 and TRBJ2-2; possibly TRBD2 for D (6 bases). Germline assignment: CDR1 SGHRS and CDR2 YFSETQ. Between the trimmed V and J ends, which lost 0 bases and 4 bases, there was a span of 10 bases. This CDR3 spans 15 amino acids. The CDR3 protein is CASSLVSGPTGELFF. CDR3 nucleotide sequence: TGCGCCAGCAGCTTGGTTAGCGGCCCCACCGGGGAGCTGTTTTTT.

The chain employs TRBV15 and TRBJ1-5; weak D call: TRBD1 (5 bases). The V and J ends lost 0 bases and 8 bases respectively, with 17 bases between them. This CDR3 comprises 16 residues. Germline CDR1 LNHNV, CDR2 YYDKDF (reference sequence). The CDR3 DNA is TGTGCCACCAGCAGAGATCTTGGGGCAGGGAATGAGCCCCAGCATTTT. Its protein product is CATSRDLGAGNEPQHF. The full variable domain, completed using reference TRBV15 and TRBJ1-5, is DAMVIQNPRYQVTQFGKPVTLSCSQTLNHNVMYWYQQKSSQAPKLLFHYYDKDFNNEADTPDNFQSRRPNTSFCFLDIRSPGLGDTAMYLCATSRDLGAGNEPQHFGDGTRLSIL.

The count of this clone is one. The chain links TRBV4-1 to TRBJ1-4; D may be TRBD1 (5 bases). The CDR3 is 14 amino acids. From germline, CDR1 is MGHRA and CDR2 YSYEKL. Trimming took 0 bases from V and 11 from J, leaving 13 bases between them. The CDR3 sequence is CASSQETGRDKLFF. The CDR3 DNA is TGCGCCAGCAGCCAAGAAACAGGTCGAGACAAACTGTTTTTT.

The chain uses TRBV7-8 and TRBJ2-7; D might be TRBD1 (5 bases). Germline CDR1 SGHVS, CDR2 FQNEAQ. This CDR3 contains 13 residues. V lost 4 bases and J 3 bases, leaving 10 bases between the germline ends. The CDR3 here is CASSYLDNYEQYF. The DNA for the CDR3 is TGTGCCAGCAGCTATCTGGACAACTACGAGCAGTACTTC.

This clone was detected only once. An end of the junction does not agree with germline; a read error may underlie this. The chain joins TRBV7-7 to TRBJ2-3; 8 bases line up with TRBD2. The CDR3 totals 16 residues. Per germline, CDR1 SSHAT and CDR2 FNYEAQ (reference sequence). Here the CDR3 reads CASSPTLAGSTDTQYF. The CDR3 DNA sequence: TGTGCTAGCAGCCCTACCTTAGCGGGATCCACAGATACGCAGTATTTT.

The chain combines TRBV19 with TRBJ2-1, with D possibly being TRBD1 (6 bases). The V end lost 5 bases, the J end lost 6 bases, and 11 bases lay between the germline ends. Germline CDR1 reads LNHDA; CDR2 reads SQIVND (reference sequence). The CDR3 is 13 amino acids. The chain's CDR3 is CASSSDSPNEQFF. In nucleotides, the CDR3 is TGTGCCAGTAGTTCGGACAGCCCCAATGAGCAGTTCTTC.

The rearrangement links TRBV5-4 to TRBJ1-2; 10 bases are a match to TRBD1. Germline CDR1 and CDR2: SGHNT and YYREEE (reference sequence). J lost 4 bases, V lost 4 bases, and 7 bases had no gene match. The CDR3 has 15 amino acids. The CDR3 DNA reads TGTGCCAGCAGCGTGACAGGGGGCGCGGGCTATGGCTACACCTTC. It encodes CASSVTGGAGYGYTF.

CDR3 DNA: TGTGCCAGCAGTGTGGCGGTTCGCTATGGCTACACCTTC. Its translation: CASSVAVRYGYTF. The chain has TRBV6-1 and TRBJ1-2; no clear D gene. The germline V gene encodes CDR1 MNHNS and CDR2 SASEGT. V shed 4 bases and J shed 4 bases, with 10 bases lying between them. The length of the CDR3 is 13 residues.

The sample holds one count of this clone. The chain recombines TRBV10-3 with TRBJ1-1; tentatively, D is TRBD1 (6 bases). Trimming stripped 3 bases from V and 0 bases from J, with 17 bases between. This CDR3 has 17 residues. Germline-derived CDR1 and CDR2 are ENHRY and SYGVKD. The CDR3 spells CAISDPSKTGLNTEAFF. CDR3 DNA sequence: TGTGCCATCAGTGACCCCAGTAAGACAGGTTTGAACACTGAAGCTTTCTTT.

The V gene is TRBV18, the J gene TRBJ2-3; D gene ambiguous. V dropped 4 bases and J dropped 0 bases, with 11 bases sitting between them. The germline V gene encodes CDR1 KGHSH and CDR2 LQKENI. This CDR3 is 15 amino acids long. The CDR3 DNA reads TGTGCCAGCTCACGTCCCTTCCCTAGCACAGATACGCAGTATTTT. Translating gives CASSRPFPSTDTQYF.

The chain has TRBV6-6 and TRBJ1-4; no clear D gene. The germline gives CDR1 MNHNY, CDR2 SVGAGI (reference sequence). This CDR3 is built from 15 residues. V lost 0 bases and J lost 2, with 7 bases in between. CDR3 nucleotides: TGTGCCAGCAGTTACTCGAGGCTCACTAATGAAAAACTGTTTTTT. It yields the protein CASSYSRLTNEKLFF.

About this clone itself: The junction differs from germline at one of its ends, possibly a read error. The rearrangement uses TRBV7-7 and TRBJ2-5; 8 bases line up with TRBD1. Germline values: CDR1 SSHAT, CDR2 FNYEAQ (reference sequence). The CDR3 is made up of 13 amino acids. The CDR3 reads CASSANRGETQYF. As DNA, the CDR3 is TGTGCTAGCAGCGCGAACAGGGGGGAGACCCAGTACTTC.

The J gene is TRBJ2-5, the V gene TRBV7-9; 7 positions agree with TRBD1. The V gene end was trimmed by 5 bases and the J gene end by 5 bases; junction bases not matched to a gene: 14. This CDR3 region has 16 residues. CDR1 SEHNR and CDR2 FQNEAQ come from the germline V gene (reference sequence). CDR3 protein: CASSPILGAGGETQYF. In DNA, the CDR3 is TGTGCCAGCAGCCCCATCCTGGGGGCAGGGGGTGAGACCCAGTACTTC.

This sequence joins TRBV9 and TRBJ2-3; D may be TRBD2 (5 bases). This CDR3 spans 16 amino acids. From germline, CDR1 is SGDLS and CDR2 YYNGEE. V lost 2 bases and J 1 base, leaving 14 bases between the germline ends. The CDR3 spells CASSVKGLAGTDTQYF. The CDR3 DNA reads as TGTGCCAGCAGCGTTAAAGGGCTAGCAGGCACAGATACGCAGTATTTT.

V usage is TRBV7-8 and J usage is TRBJ2-5; the D gene is possibly TRBD1 (6 bases). Trimming removed 4 bases from V and 0 bases from J, with 15 bases in between. The CDR3 is made up of 16 amino acids. CDR1 SGHVS and CDR2 FQNEAQ come from the germline V gene. The CDR3 protein is CASSSGLTGYQETQYF. CDR3 DNA sequence: TGTGCCAGCAGCTCAGGACTTACAGGGTACCAAGAGACCCAGTACTTC.

The chain is built from TRBV5-1 and TRBJ2-3; 7 bases map to TRBD2. Germline-derived CDR1 and CDR2 are SGHRS and YFSETQ. This CDR3 is built from 16 residues. V shed 2 bases and J 2 bases; nucleotides not matched to a gene: 8. CDR3 sequence: CASSLQPGGSTDTQYF. The CDR3 DNA sequence: TGCGCCAGCAGCTTACAGCCGGGGGGATCCACAGATACGCAGTATTTT.

The chain links TRBV10-2 to TRBJ2-5, with a weak D call TRBD2 (6 bases). V shed 1 base and J shed 4 bases, with 10 bases lying between them. This CDR3 contains 14 residues. Germline CDR1 and CDR2: WSHSY and SAAADI. The CDR3 DNA reads as TGCGCCAGCAGTGAGTTGACTAGGAGAGAGACCCAGTACTTC. Its translation: CASSELTRRETQYF.

The V call is TRBV18, the J call TRBJ1-5; possibly TRBD1 for D (5 bases). Per germline, CDR1 KGHSH and CDR2 LQKENI. The CDR3 consists of 13 residues. V gave up 5 bases and J gave up 3 bases, with 8 bases separating them. CDR3 protein: CASSDSPNQPQHF. In DNA form, the CDR3 reads TGTGCCAGCTCAGACAGCCCCAATCAGCCCCAGCATTTT. Based on the CDR3 plus reference TRBV18 and TRBJ1-5, the full variable domain is NAGVMQNPRHLVRRRGQEARLRCSPMKGHSHVYWYRQLPEEGLKFMVYLQKENIIDESGMPKERFSAEFPKEGPSILRIQQVVRGDSAAYFCASSDSPNQPQHFGDGTRLSIL.

This chain joins TRBV6-6 and TRBJ2-3; TRBD2 agrees at 7 bases. Unmatched junction bases numbered 9, after V lost 4 bases and J lost 5 bases. The V gene's germline CDR1 is MNHNY and CDR2 SVGAGI (reference sequence). The CDR3 has 15 residues. The DNA for the CDR3 is TGTGCCAGCAGTTCCCCCGGGGAGGGTCGAGATACGCAGTATTTT. Protein product: CASSSPGEGRDTQYF.

This chain uses TRBV9 with TRBJ2-3, with D unresolved. This CDR3 has 13 residues. Trimming shortened V by 2 bases and J by 4 bases, and 8 bases separated the two germline ends. Germline CDR1 and CDR2: SGDLS and YYNGEE. This CDR3 is CASSVGAADTQYF. The DNA of the CDR3 is TGTGCCAGCAGCGTGGGCGCTGCAGATACGCAGTATTTT. Complete variable domain (other parts from reference TRBV9 and TRBJ2-3): DSGVTQTPKHLITATGQRVTLRCSPRSGDLSVYWYQQSLDQGLQFLIQYYNGEERAKGNILERFSAQQFPDLHSELNLSSLELGDSALYFCASSVGAADTQYFGPGTRLTVL.

V is TRBV27 and J is TRBJ2-7; tentative D call: TRBD1 (6 bases). The CDR3 is 13 residues long. Between the trimmed V and J ends, which lost 4 bases and 3 bases, there was a span of 10 bases. Germline-derived CDR1 and CDR2 are MNHEY and SMNVEV (reference sequence). This CDR3 is CASSWTDSYEQYF. DNA for the CDR3: TGTGCCAGCAGTTGGACGGACAGCTACGAGCAGTACTTC.

The chain employs TRBV4-1 and TRBJ1-1, with 8 bases that match TRBD1. The germline CDR1 and CDR2 sequences are MGHRA and YSYEKL. The junction had 12 bases not matched to a gene; V was cut back by 4 bases and J by 5 bases. The CDR3 is 16 residues long. Here the CDR3 reads CASSLVGTGGGTEAFF. In DNA, the CDR3 is TGCGCCAGCAGCCTCGTTGGGACAGGAGGGGGGACTGAAGCTTTCTTT.